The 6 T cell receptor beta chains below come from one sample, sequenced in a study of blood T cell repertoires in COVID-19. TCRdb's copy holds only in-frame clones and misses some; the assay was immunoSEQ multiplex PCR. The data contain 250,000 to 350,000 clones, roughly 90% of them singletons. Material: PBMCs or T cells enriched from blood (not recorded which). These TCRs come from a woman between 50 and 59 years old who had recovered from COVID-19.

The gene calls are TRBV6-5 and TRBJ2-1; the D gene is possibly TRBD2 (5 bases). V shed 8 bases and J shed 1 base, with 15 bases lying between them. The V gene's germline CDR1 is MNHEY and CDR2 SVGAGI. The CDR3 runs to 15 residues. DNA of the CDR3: TGTGCCAGCGGGAACGGGGTAGTGTCCTACAATGAGCAGTTCTTC. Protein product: CASGNGVVSYNEQFF.

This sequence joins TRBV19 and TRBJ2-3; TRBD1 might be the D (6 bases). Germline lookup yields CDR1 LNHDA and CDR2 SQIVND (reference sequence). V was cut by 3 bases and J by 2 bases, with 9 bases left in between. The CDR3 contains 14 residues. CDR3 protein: CASSMLGATDTQYF. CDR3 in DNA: TGTGCCAGTAGTATGCTGGGGGCCACAGATACGCAGTATTTT.

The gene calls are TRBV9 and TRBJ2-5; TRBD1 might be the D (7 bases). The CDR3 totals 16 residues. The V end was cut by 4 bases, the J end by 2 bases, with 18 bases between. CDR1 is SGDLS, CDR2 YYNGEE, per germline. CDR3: CASSPRSGGQQETQYF. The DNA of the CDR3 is TGTGCCAGCAGCCCCAGATCAGGGGGGCAGCAAGAGACCCAGTACTTC.

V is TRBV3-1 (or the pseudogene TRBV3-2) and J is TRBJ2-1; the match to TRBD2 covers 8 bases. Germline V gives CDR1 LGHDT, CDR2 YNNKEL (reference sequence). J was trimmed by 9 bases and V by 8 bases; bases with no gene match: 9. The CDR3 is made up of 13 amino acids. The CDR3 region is CASLPSGGGEQFF. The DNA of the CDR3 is TGTGCCAGCTTACCAAGCGGGGGCGGTGAGCAGTTCTTC.

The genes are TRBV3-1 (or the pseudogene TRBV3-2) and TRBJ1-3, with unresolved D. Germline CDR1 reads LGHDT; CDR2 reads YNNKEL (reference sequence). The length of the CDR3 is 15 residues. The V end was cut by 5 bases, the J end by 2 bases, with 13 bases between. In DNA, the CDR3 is TGTGCCAGCAGCACCCTCCCACAGCCTGGAAACACCATATATTTT. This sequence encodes CASSTLPQPGNTIYF.

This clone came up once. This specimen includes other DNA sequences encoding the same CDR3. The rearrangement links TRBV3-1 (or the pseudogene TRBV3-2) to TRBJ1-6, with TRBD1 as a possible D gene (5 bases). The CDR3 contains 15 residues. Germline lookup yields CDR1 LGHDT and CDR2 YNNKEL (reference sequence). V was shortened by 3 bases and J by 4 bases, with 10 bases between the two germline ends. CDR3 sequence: CASSQEDRYNSPLHF. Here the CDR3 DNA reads TGTGCCAGCAGCCAGGAAGACAGATATAATTCACCCCTCCACTTT.